The rows below give T cell receptor beta chains drawn from one sample of a study of OX40 agonist ivuxolimab in advanced cancers. Data came from immunoSEQ multiplex PCR; TCRdb stores just in-frame clones and leaves some out. In the table there are about 65,000 clones, roughly nine tenths of which are singletons. This specimen consisted of CD4+ or CD8+ T cells sorted from blood, obtained in a trial of the OX40 agonist ivuxolimab. Every receptor here comes from an adult with an advanced solid tumor such as melanoma, head and neck, liver or kidney cancer. Both conserved end residues are trimmed from each CDR3. Rows give clone size only sometimes, using once, few, many, or a class for an expanded clone.

CDR3 length | J gene | clone size | V gene | CDR3 protein
12 | TRBJ1-1 | NA | TRBV4-3 | ASSRVQRDTEAF
14 | TRBJ1-1 | NA | TRBV7-8 | ASSLFTVGFNTEAF
14 | TRBJ2-5 | NA | TRBV15 | ATSRAWGGPKETQY
13 | TRBJ1-1 | NA | TRBV7-9 | ASSLEGAENTEAF
12 | TRBJ2-5 | NA | TRBV25-1 | ASRGTGGWETQY
11 | TRBJ2-2 | NA | TRBV30 | ASRQTNTGELF
12 | TRBJ1-4 | NA | TRBV7-9 | ASSLGATNEKLF
11 | TRBJ1-1 | NA | TRBV6-1 | ASSETGDTEAF
12 | TRBJ2-7 | NA | TRBV18 | ASSQDRVRYEQY
17 | TRBJ1-5 | NA | TRBV23-1 | ASSQSGGDRMYSNQPQH
14 | TRBJ1-2 | once | TRBV5-1 | ASSLGDTRLNYGYT
12 | TRBJ2-7 | NA | TRBV9 | ASSVAGQPGEQY
10 | TRBJ1-2 | NA | TRBV28 | ATSLGDYGYT
13 | TRBJ1-2 | NA | TRBV18 | ASSPPSHSSYGYT
11 | TRBJ2-5 | NA | TRBV2 | ASRRQGFETQY
12 | TRBJ2-7 | NA | TRBV6-5 | ASSYLTGVDEQY
14 | TRBJ2-3 | NA | TRBV4-2 | ASSQPRERGADTQY
11 | TRBJ2-5 | NA | TRBV6-1 | ASTRAGGETQY
17 | TRBJ2-7 | few | TRBV28 | ASSSNGVRSGSGLYEQY
14 | TRBJ2-1 | NA | TRBV4-2 | ASSQGLQSSYNEQF
11 | TRBJ2-1 | NA | TRBV7-9 | ASSLSDGSREF
13 | TRBJ2-3 | NA | TRBV7-2 | ASSRDGPRGDTQY